In its sample, the clone carrying this TCR beta chain was seen once. Sequencing used immunoSEQ multiplex PCR; TCRdb keeps in-frame clones, though not all of them. This table has roughly 100,000 clones, roughly nine tenths appearing once. This entry comes from a study of T cell changes during pregnancy in multiple sclerosis. Trimming took 2 bases from V and 5 from J, leaving 12 bases between them. The germline gives CDR1 GTSNPN, CDR2 SVGIG (reference sequence). The CDR3 is 13 amino acids. The sequence derives from a female donor with multiple sclerosis, enrolled in a pregnancy study. The sequencing here drew on peripheral blood, taken before pregnancy. The V call is TRBV30, the J call TRBJ1-2; D remains ambiguous. CDR3 sequence (DNA): TGTGCCTGGAGTACCCTCGGTGTTTATGGCTACACCTTC. Protein sequence: CAWSTLGVYGYTF.